This TCR beta chain was profiled in a study of cytomegalovirus exposure and HLA in healthy donors. Findings of the study overall: Several V segments, TRBV6-2 and TRBV6-3 among them, could not be told apart and were dropped. A later analysis linked 15,000 to 20,000 TCR beta sequences to HLA alleles at 0.05 false discovery rate. Reports described diagnosis of cytomegalovirus status by the classifier as highly specific and sensitive. TCR beta sequences reportedly predicted most subjects' HLA-A and HLA-B alleles accurately.

V trimming: 0 bases; J trimming: 9 bases; junction bases outside the gene matches: 10. This CDR3 comprises 16 residues. Germline lookup yields CDR1 SGDLS and CDR2 YYNGEE. With regard to this clone: The antigen is undetermined.

Primers: 60 Vbeta forward and 13 Jbeta reverse. Libraries were prepared by immunoSEQ multiplex PCR; TCRdb keeps only in-frame clonotypes and omits some of them. The sample carries 90,000 to 95,000 clones, about 85% recorded once. The TCR was taken from a girl aged 2 to 10 in good health and CMV-seropositive. This chain links TRBV9 with TRBJ2-2, with 8 bases fitting TRBD2. The specimen sequenced was PBMCs. CDR3 region: CASSVVSGGPGRELFF. CDR3 sequence (DNA): TGTGCCAGCAGCGTAGTATCGGGAGGGCCGGGCAGGGAGCTGTTTTTT.